This record covers a single TCR beta chain. Germline CDR1 SGHDN, CDR2 FVKESK. The CDR3 is 17 residues long. V dropped 5 bases and J dropped 7; count of bases not matched to a gene: 17. TRAV- and TRBV-specific primers primed first-strand cDNA, covering alpha and beta chains. It was with a constant-region primer and a V-primer adapter that TCRs were amplified over approximately 20 PCR cycles. From the reads, TCRdb called clonotypes with MiXCR, one entry per CDR3 protein. In the table there are under 90,000 distinct CDR3 sequences, about a sixth of which are singletons. These data belong to a study of low-dose radiotherapy and immunotherapy resistance in tumors. Stated time point: after trial treatment. Noted treatment: LDRT plus nivolumab, ipilimumab, low-dose cyclophosphamide and aspirin (RACIN trial).

The gene calls are TRBV14 and TRBJ2-7; 10 nucleotides match TRBD2. The TCR sequence derives from a male donor with prostate cancer. This sample comprised PBMCs, obtained after low-dose radiotherapy plus immunotherapy. CDR3 sequence: CASSLAGAGGRCGEQYV. Here the CDR3 DNA reads TGTGCCAGCAGCTTAGCGGGAGCGGGAGGGCGCTGCGGAGAGCAGTACGTC.